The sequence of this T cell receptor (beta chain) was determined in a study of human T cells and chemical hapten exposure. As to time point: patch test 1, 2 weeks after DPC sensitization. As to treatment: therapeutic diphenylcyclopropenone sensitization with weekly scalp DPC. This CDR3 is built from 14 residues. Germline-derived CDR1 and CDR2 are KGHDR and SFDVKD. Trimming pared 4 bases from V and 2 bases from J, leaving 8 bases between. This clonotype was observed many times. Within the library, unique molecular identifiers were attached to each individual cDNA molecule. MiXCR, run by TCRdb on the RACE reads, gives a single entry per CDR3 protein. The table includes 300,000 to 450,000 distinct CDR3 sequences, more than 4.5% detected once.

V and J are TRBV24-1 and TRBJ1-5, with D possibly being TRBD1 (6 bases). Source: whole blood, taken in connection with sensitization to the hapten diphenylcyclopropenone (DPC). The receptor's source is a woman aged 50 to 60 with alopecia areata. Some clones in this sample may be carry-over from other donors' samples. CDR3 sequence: CATSDRGGNQPQHF. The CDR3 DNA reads TGTGCCACCAGTGACAGGGGTGGCAATCAGCCCCAGCATTTT.